This T cell receptor (beta chain) originates from a study of blood T cell repertoires in COVID-19. Study as a whole: Samples came from the United States, Italy and Spain, spanning acute and convalescent COVID-19.

TCRdb's copy holds only in-frame clones and misses some; the assay was immunoSEQ multiplex PCR. The repertoire holds roughly 180,000 clones, with about 85% as singletons. Followed longitudinally, the Seattle patients had been enrolled during active infection. The receptor was derived from a man older than 75 with COVID-19, enrolled during active disease. Sequenced material: peripheral blood.

This CDR3 is CASSLMGGHRYTF. The CDR3 nucleotides are TGTGCCAGCAGCCTCATGGGGGGGCATCGCTACACCTTC. The chain combines TRBV3-1 (or the pseudogene TRBV3-2) with TRBJ1-2; possibly TRBD1 for D (6 bases). From germline, CDR1 is LGHDT and CDR2 YNNKEL (reference sequence). V was clipped by 4 bases and J by 9 bases, with 15 bases between them. The CDR3 has 13 amino acids.